The clone carrying this T cell receptor (beta chain) was picked up a small number of times. While infection was still active, Seattle patients were enrolled and then followed longitudinally. This record comes from a study of blood T cell repertoires in COVID-19. Study-level background: COVID-19 samples, acute and convalescent, were from the United States, Italy and Spain. PBMCs, B-cell-depleted T cells, or T cells provided the cDNA or gDNA that made up the material.

The germline gives CDR1 LGHDT, CDR2 YNNKEL (reference sequence). CDR3 length equals 14 residues. The V end was cut by 1 base, the J end by 13 bases, with 14 bases between. Authors' data handling: Estimated nucleated cell counts came from reference gene primer amplification. Libraries were prepared by immunoSEQ multiplex PCR; TCRdb keeps only in-frame clonotypes and omits some of them. The D gene and trimming were derived from the DNA, and the V and J assignments and clone size from that table. The sample includes 70,000 to 90,000 clones, 75% to 90% of them seen just once. The chain is built from TRBV3-1 (or the pseudogene TRBV3-2) and TRBJ1-6; D perhaps matches TRBD1 (5 bases). What was sequenced was peripheral blood. The receptor's source is a man older than 75 with COVID-19, enrolled during active disease. The CDR3 spells CASSQGRGDGPLHF. CDR3 sequence (DNA): TGTGCCAGCAGCCAAGGGCGGGGGGATGGGCCCCTCCACTTT.